This T cell receptor beta chain was captured in a study of T cell responses to AZD1222 COVID-19 vaccine. Study-wide results and caveats: Dominant at 160-218 and 743-854, vaccine-associated CD4 TCRs also spanned spike. Just a handful of AZD1222 recipients were seropositive at baseline. Reportedly, close to half of spike-specific TCRs are directed against unmutated variant regions. Repertoire sampling happened only post peak T cell response.

Germline V gene data show CDR1 as ENHRY and CDR2 as SYGVKD. V gave up 6 bases and J gave up 0 bases, with 6 bases separating them. The CDR3 spans 13 residues. Concerning this clone: Its antigen is as yet unknown. At the DNA level, this CDR3 is encoded by other sequences in the same sample as well.

Method: immunoSEQ multiplex PCR; TCRdb's copy keeps in-frame clones and lacks some. Of 98,000 or so clones listed, roughly 84% were seen once; the top ten hold 13% to 15%. The receptor was derived from an adult who received the AZD1222 COVID-19 vaccine. This specimen was peripheral blood, taken 28 days after the second AZD1222 dose. The gene calls are TRBV10-3 and TRBJ1-3; D gene unclear. Here the CDR3 DNA reads TGTGCCATCAGGGATAGCTCTGGAAACACCATATATTTT. Translated, it gives CAIRDSSGNTIYF.